The rows below give T cell receptor beta chains drawn from one sample of a study of cytomegalovirus exposure and HLA in healthy donors. Measured with immunoSEQ multiplex PCR; TCRdb has only the in-frame clones, and not every one. The sample carries 150,000 to 200,000 clones, roughly 77% recorded once. The source material was PBMCs. The receptor source for this set is a woman between 40 and 50 years old in good health and CMV-seropositive. Both conserved end residues are part of each CDR3. The order of the fields is CDR3 protein, CDR3 DNA, D gene, J gene, clone size, V gene. D genes are given only for firm matches. Not every row has a clone size; where given, it reads once, few, many or a size class.

CSSSRAGQPQHF	TGTTCCAGCAGCAGGGCGGGTCAGCCCCAGCATTTT	NA	TRBJ1-5	few	TRBV7-9
CASSKRGGEHNEQFF	TGTGCCAGCAGCAAACGGGGGGGGGAGCACAATGAGCAGTTCTTC	NA	TRBJ2-1	NA	TRBV21-1
CASSPSRANYGYTF	TGTGCCAGCTCACCATCCAGGGCAAACTATGGCTACACCTTC	NA	TRBJ1-2	NA	TRBV18
CASSLSLGTEQHF	TGTGCCAGCAGTTTATCCCTCGGGACAGAGCAGCATTTT	TRBD1	TRBJ1-5	few	TRBV27
CASSKKEQGESYEQYF	TGTGCCAGCAGCAAGAAGGAACAGGGGGAATCCTACGAGCAGTACTTC	TRBD1	TRBJ2-7	NA	TRBV5-4
CASSPSGQRTEAFF	TGTGCCAGCAGCCCATCGGGACAGCGCACTGAAGCTTTCTTT	TRBD1	TRBJ1-1	NA	TRBV7-6
CSAGTGATGYTF	TGCAGCGCCGGAACAGGGGCCACTGGCTACACCTTC	TRBD1	TRBJ1-2	NA	TRBV29-1
CASSLFGGGAGYNEQFF	TGTGCCAGCAGTTTATTCGGCGGGGGGGCCGGCTACAATGAGCAGTTCTTC	TRBD2	TRBJ2-1	few	TRBV28
CASSRGQGDDEQYF	TGTGCCAGCAGCCGGGGACAGGGCGATGACGAGCAGTACTTC	TRBD1	TRBJ2-7	NA	TRBV4-2
CASSGSADTQYF	TGTGCCAGCAGTGGTTCCGCGGATACGCAGTATTTT	NA	TRBJ2-3	NA	TRBV2
CASSLEGENGELFF	TGCGCCAGCAGCTTGGAAGGGGAAAACGGGGAGCTGTTTTTT	NA	TRBJ2-2	NA	TRBV5-1